The 28 T cell receptor beta chains below come from one sample, sequenced in a study of cytomegalovirus exposure and HLA in healthy donors. Use of 60 Vbeta and 13 Jbeta primers characterized the PCR. The assay was immunoSEQ multiplex PCR, and TCRdb's table has in-frame clones only and misses some. The sample records tens of thousands of clones, around 70% being singletons. Sequenced material: PBMCs. These receptors were collected from a woman between 55 and 75 years old in good health and CMV-seropositive.

The CDR3 nucleotides read TGTGCCAGCAGTGACAGGGAATCTAATTCACCCCTCCACTTT. Its protein is CASSDRESNSPLHF. The rearrangement uses TRBV6-5 and TRBJ1-6, with 7 nucleotides matching TRBD1. The CDR3 loop spans 14 amino acids. The germline V gene encodes CDR1 MNHEY and CDR2 SVGAGI. The V gene end was trimmed by 5 bases and the J gene end by 6 bases; junction bases not matched to a gene: 4.

The chain joins TRBV4-3 to TRBJ2-5; D not certain. Matching the DNA end better, TRBJ2-7 makes the J call doubtful. CDR1 and CDR2 from the germline V gene are LGHNA and YSLEER. The CDR3 has 15 residues. This chain's CDR3 is CASSQDAGVSYEQYF. CDR3 nucleotide sequence: TGCGCCAGCAGCCAAGATGCAGGCGTCTCCTACGAGCAGTACTTC.

V is TRBV6-1 and J is TRBJ2-7; 7 nucleotides line up with TRBD1. The CDR3 covers 14 residues. J was trimmed by 6 bases and V by 6 bases; bases with no gene match: 11. Per the germline V gene, CDR1 is MNHNS and CDR2 is SASEGT. Here the CDR3 reads CASSPGQPTLEQYF. The CDR3 DNA is TGTGCCAGCAGCCCGGGACAGCCTACGCTCGAGCAGTACTTC.

CDR3 DNA: TGTGCCAGCGGGACCCAGGGGCCCCAACTCTCTGGGGCCAACGTCCTGACTTTC. Protein product: CASGTQGPQLSGANVLTF. The rearrangement joins TRBV28 to TRBJ2-6; D is perhaps TRBD1 (6 bases). The germline V gene encodes CDR1 MDHEN and CDR2 SYDVKM. The CDR3 is 18 amino acids. The V gene lost 8 bases and the J gene lost 0 bases, with 20 bases spanning the gap.

This chain connects TRBV4-1 to TRBJ2-7, with TRBD2 matching over 11 bases. The CDR3 consists of 16 residues. Per the germline V gene, CDR1 is MGHRA and CDR2 is YSYEKL. V gave up 3 bases and J gave up 3 bases; unmatched junction bases: 7. CDR3 DNA: TGCGCCAGCAGCCACAGGGGACTAGCGGCCCTCTACGAGCAGTACTTC. It encodes CASSHRGLAALYEQYF.

The V call is TRBV7-2, the J call TRBJ2-6, with TRBD1 as a possible D gene (6 bases). The ends were cut back, 2 bases at V and 3 bases at J, with 11 bases in the middle. Germline CDR1 is SGHTA and CDR2 is FQGNSA. CDR3 size: 16 residues. DNA of the CDR3: TGTGCCAGCAGCTTAAGGGCAGGGGTTGGGGCCAACGTCCTGACTTTC. Its protein product is CASSLRAGVGANVLTF.

V and J are TRBV7-2 and TRBJ2-1; D gene unclear. CDR3 size: 14 residues. CDR1 SGHTA and CDR2 FQGNSA come from the germline V gene. With 5 bases removed from V and 5 bases from J, the gap between germline ends came to 13 bases. The CDR3 spells CASSPINVDNEQFF. CDR3 sequence (DNA): TGTGCCAGCAGCCCTATAAATGTGGACAATGAGCAGTTCTTC.

The V gene is TRBV12-5, the J gene TRBJ2-2, with D tentatively TRBD2 (6 bases). This CDR3 comprises 18 residues. The germline V and J ends were trimmed by 2 bases and 7 bases, with 23 bases remaining between them. Germline V gives CDR1 LGHNT, CDR2 FRNRAP. For the CDR3, the DNA is TGTGCTAGTGGTTTGAGATGGCGGGGACGGACCCACGGCGGGGAGCTGTTTTTT. Protein product: CASGLRWRGRTHGGELFF. Filled out from reference TRBV12-5 and TRBJ2-2, the complete variable domain reads DARVTQTPRHKVTEMGQEVTMRCQPILGHNTVFWYRQTMMQGLELLAYFRNRAPLDDSGMPKDRFSAEMPDATLATLKIQPSEPRDSAVYFCASGLRWRGRTHGGELFFGEGSRLTVL.

This chain connects TRBV5-8 to TRBJ1-4; D ambiguous. Germline V gives CDR1 SGHTS, CDR2 YDEGEE. Between the trimmed V and J ends, which lost 4 bases and 4 bases, there was a span of 11 bases. The CDR3 covers 14 residues. In nucleotides, the CDR3 is TGTGCCAGCAGCCAAGATTACAGTAATGAAAAACTGTTTTTT. Encoded protein: CASSQDYSNEKLFF.

The J gene is TRBJ1-2, the V gene TRBV10-3; D possibly corresponds to TRBD1 (6 bases). Trimming pared 5 bases from V and 8 bases from J, leaving 21 bases between. This CDR3 contains 15 residues. Germline CDR1 reads ENHRY; CDR2 reads SYGVKD. The CDR3 loop reads CAISNDAGTLGGYTF. The CDR3 region has the DNA TGTGCCATCAGTAATGACGCCGGGACACTCGGCGGCTACACCTTC.

A word on this clone: Since a far larger clone is one base different, this is likely a read error. V is TRBV7-7 and J is TRBJ2-7; a possible D gene is TRBD1 (6 bases). The germline gives CDR1 SSHAT, CDR2 FNYEAQ (reference sequence). The V and J ends lost 0 bases and 5 bases respectively, with 8 bases between them. The CDR3 extends over 13 amino acids. The CDR3 is CASSLAAGDEQYF. CDR3 bases: TGTGCCAGCAGCTTAGCGGCAGGGGACGAGCAGTACTTC.

In this sample, this clone turned up a few times. This chain joins TRBV7-2 and TRBJ1-1; tentatively, D is TRBD1 (5 bases). V lost 1 base to trimming and J lost 11 bases, with 14 bases between them. Germline V lookup: CDR1 SGHTA, CDR2 FQGNSA. The CDR3 runs to 13 residues. As DNA, the CDR3 is TGTGCCAGCAGCTTAGAAGGGAAGGGGAGGGCTTTCTTT. As protein: CASSLEGKGRAFF. The whole variable domain, remainder taken from reference TRBV7-2 and TRBJ1-1, is GAGVSQSPSNKVTEKGKDVELRCDPISGHTALYWYRQSLGQGLEFLIYFQGNSAPDKSGLPSDRFSAERTGGSVSTLTIQRTQQEDSAVYLCASSLEGKGRAFFGQGTRLTVV.

The V call is TRBV6-5, the J call TRBJ1-6; D gene unclear. Germline V lookup: CDR1 MNHEY, CDR2 SVGAGI. The length of the CDR3 is 13 residues. The ends were cut back, 4 bases at V and 6 bases at J, with 7 bases in the middle. The CDR3 sequence: CASSWRTNSPLHF. CDR3 DNA: TGTGCCAGCAGTTGGAGAACTAATTCACCCCTCCACTTT.

This clone has more than one count but fewer than ten. The chain carries TRBV2 and TRBJ2-7, with 13 bases matching TRBD2. With 8 bases clipped from V and 3 bases from J, the junction kept 10 bases outside the gene matches. Germline V gene sequence: CDR1 SNHLY, CDR2 FYNNEI. The CDR3 runs to 16 residues. The CDR3 nucleotides are TGTGCCAGCGGGACAGGGGGACTAGCGGGGAGCTACGAGCAGTACTTC. Its translation is CASGTGGLAGSYEQYF.

This sequence joins TRBV7-2 and TRBJ2-5; 8 bases are shared with TRBD1. Germline V gene lookup returns CDR1 SGHTA and CDR2 FQGNSA. The V gene end was trimmed by 6 bases and the J gene end by 5 bases; junction bases not matched to a gene: 8. This CDR3 has 14 residues. The CDR3 spells CASSSIDRGETQYF. The CDR3 DNA sequence: TGTGCCAGCAGTTCCATTGACAGGGGCGAGACCCAGTACTTC.

This clone was recorded a few times. J is TRBJ1-3 and V is TRBV30; D is perhaps TRBD1 (6 bases). V was trimmed by 5 bases and J by 5 bases, leaving 19 bases between them. Germline V gives CDR1 GTSNPN, CDR2 SVGIG (reference sequence). This CDR3 comprises 15 residues. The DNA for the CDR3 is TGTGCCTGGGCTCCGGACAGCTACTTTAGAAACACCATATATTTT. Its translation: CAWAPDSYFRNTIYF.

This chain uses TRBV7-8 with TRBJ2-7; TRBD1 matches 8 bases. V was pared by 5 bases and J by 2 bases, with 2 bases of the junction left unmatched. Germline V lookup: CDR1 SGHVS, CDR2 FQNEAQ. This CDR3 has 13 residues. The CDR3 region is CASSVDRAYEQYF. The CDR3 DNA is TGTGCCAGCAGCGTGGACAGGGCCTACGAGCAGTACTTC.

This chain joins TRBV9 and TRBJ1-6, with unresolved D. This CDR3 contains 14 residues. Per the germline V gene, CDR1 is SGDLS and CDR2 is YYNGEE. Trimming shortened V by 0 bases and J by 5 bases, and 6 bases separated the two germline ends. CDR3 nucleotide sequence: TGTGCCAGCAGCGTAGGTACTAATAATTCACCCCTCCACTTT. It translates to CASSVGTNNSPLHF. Supplemented by reference TRBV9 and TRBJ1-6, the full variable domain reads DSGVTQTPKHLITATGQRVTLRCSPRSGDLSVYWYQQSLDQGLQFLIQYYNGEERAKGNILERFSAQQFPDLHSELNLSSLELGDSALYFCASSVGTNNSPLHFGNGTRLTVT.

The chain is built from TRBV9 and TRBJ2-7, with 9 bases lining up with TRBD1. Germline CDR1 reads SGDLS; CDR2 reads YYNGEE. Germline trimming cut 1 base from V and 0 bases from J; bases unmatched to any gene: 5. This CDR3 contains 16 residues. The CDR3 DNA sequence: TGTGCCAGCAGCGTATTGGGGACAGGGAGCTCCTACGAGCAGTACTTC. Translation: CASSVLGTGSSYEQYF.

CDR3 in amino acids: CASRNRVGDTEAFF. The CDR3 DNA sequence: TGTGCCAGCAGAAACAGGGTTGGGGACACTGAAGCTTTCTTT. The chain is built from TRBV6-5 and TRBJ1-1; possible D gene TRBD1, 6 bases. CDR1 and CDR2 (germline): MNHEY, SVGAGI. V gave up 6 bases and J gave up 3 bases, with 14 bases separating them. The CDR3 extends over 14 amino acids.

Comments on this clone: The junction and the germline gene differ at one end; a read error may be behind it. The chain's CDR3 is CSSSHGQGKNTEAFF. The CDR3 bases are TGTTCCAGCAGCCACGGACAGGGGAAGAACACTGAAGCTTTCTTT. V usage is TRBV7-9 and J usage is TRBJ1-1; 9 bases are shared with TRBD1. CDR1 is SEHNR and CDR2 is FQNEAQ in the germline V gene (reference sequence). The length of the CDR3 is 15 residues.

CDR3 coding DNA: TGTGCCAGCAGCTTTCCGGGGAAGAACACTGAAGCTTTCTTT. Translated, it gives CASSFPGKNTEAFF. The chain uses TRBV7-2 and TRBJ1-1; D unclear. In germline, CDR1 is SGHTA, CDR2 FQGNSA. This CDR3 region has 14 residues. Trimming took 3 bases from V and 1 from J, leaving 9 bases between them.

The rearrangement links TRBV7-2 to TRBJ2-5; the match to TRBD2 covers 9 bases. Germline V gene lookup returns CDR1 SGHTA and CDR2 FQGNSA. The CDR3 has 17 amino acids. After removal of 0 bases from V and 7 bases from J, the junction contained 12 bases not matched to a gene. The CDR3 protein is CASSLALRAGGLATQYF. CDR3 coding DNA: TGTGCCAGCAGCTTAGCGCTGAGGGCGGGGGGGCTAGCGACCCAGTACTTC.

The chain combines TRBV6-5 with TRBJ2-3, with D perhaps TRBD1 (6 bases). The germline V and J ends were trimmed by 2 bases and 3 bases, with 9 bases remaining between them. Looked up from germline, CDR1 is MNHEY and CDR2 is SVGAGI. CDR3 size: 14 residues. CDR3 amino acids: CASSYRQGTDTQYF. The CDR3 DNA is TGTGCCAGCAGTTACAGGCAGGGGACAGATACGCAGTATTTT.

This clone came up once. V usage is TRBV5-6 and J usage is TRBJ1-1, with D tentatively TRBD1 (5 bases). This CDR3 is built from 14 residues. Trimming took 2 bases from V and 2 from J, leaving 10 bases between them. Germline-derived CDR1 and CDR2 are SGHDT and YYEEEE. The CDR3 bases are TGTGCCAGCAGCTTCAGGACACAAAACACTGAAGCTTTCTTT. The encoded protein is CASSFRTQNTEAFF.

This clone turned up a few times. The rearrangement links TRBV4-3 to TRBJ2-7, with D maybe TRBD2 (5 bases). The CDR3 is 16 residues long. In germline, CDR1 is LGHNA, CDR2 YSLEER. V was pared by 0 bases and J by 1 base, with 13 bases between. This CDR3 reads CASSQERNGLSYEQYF. The CDR3 DNA follows: TGCGCCAGCAGCCAAGAGAGGAATGGACTTTCCTACGAGCAGTACTTC.

This chain connects TRBV7-3 to TRBJ2-3; 7 bases fit TRBD1. The germline gives CDR1 SGHTA, CDR2 FQGTGA. CDR3 size: 14 residues. Trimming at V came to 5 bases and at J to 2 bases, leaving 4 bases not matched to a gene. This CDR3 is CASSQGQTTDTQYF. The CDR3, as DNA: TGTGCCAGCAGCCAGGGACAGACCACAGATACGCAGTATTTT.

The chain carries TRBV7-6 and TRBJ2-3, with D possibly TRBD1 on 5 matching bases. Germline loops: CDR1 SGHVS, CDR2 FNYEAQ. The CDR3 runs 15 residues. V was clipped by 1 base and J by 2 bases, with 10 bases between them. Written as DNA, the CDR3 is TGTGCCAGCAGCTTAGGGGGCAAGTACACAGATACGCAGTATTTT. Translation gives CASSLGGKYTDTQYF.